The present TCR beta chain was sequenced within a study of stem cell transplantation in POMP-related autoinflammatory disease. Across the whole study: Before transplant: CD4+ naive skewing, low CD8+ proportions, reduced cytokine secretion. Neutrophil and platelet engraftment from the graft donor was 100% through one year after transplant.

General study findings and limits: In PRAID patients, the number of distinct TRB V-J gene pairings was restricted. A trend toward lower repertoire diversity and greater clonality appeared in every analyzed T-cell subset of PRAID patients.

This clone has more than one count but fewer than ten. Its matching antigen is unknown. Assay: immunoSEQ multiplex PCR; the TCRdb copy retains only in-frame clones and omits some. The top ten hold about 0.69% of the sample, which has 68,000 or so clones, about nine tenths seen once. The sequence came from a human patient with POMP-related autoinflammation and immune dysregulation (PRAID). Some T cells may have originated in the graft donor. Sample: CD4+ T cells from PBMCs, taken after stem cell transplantation.

The CDR3 spells CASSESVSYEQYF. Written as DNA, the CDR3 is TGTGCCAGCAGTGAATCGGTATCCTACGAGCAGTACTTC. This sequence joins TRBV6-1 and TRBJ2-7; unclear D gene. The CDR3 sequence is 13 residues long. CDR1 is MNHNS and CDR2 is SASEGT in the germline V gene. V lost 2 bases and J lost 1, with 6 bases in between.